This T cell receptor beta chain was observed in a study of beta chain features in type 1 diabetes. Study at large: Across the samples, 107,917,701 sorted cells were examined in total. The study, taken as a whole, reports: Among all four CD4+ subsets, Type 1 diabetes patients had TCRB CDR3s that were moderately but significantly shorter.

There are a few counts of this clone. No antigen is known for it. The same CDR3 can be traced to other DNA sequences in this sample. This CDR3 region has 13 residues. Trimming took 1 base from V and 1 from J, leaving 3 bases between them. Germline V gene data show CDR1 as SGHTA and CDR2 as FQGNSA. Expressed TCRB transcripts were sequenced, since all the RNA that had been isolated was reverse transcribed. Here immunoSEQ multiplex PCR was the method, and the copy in TCRdb shows in-frame clones only, minus some. This table holds more than 350,000 clones, approximately 10% found once. The origin of this receptor is a woman aged 18-30 years in good health. Sample: naive CD4+ T cells from blood. The rearrangement joins TRBV7-2 to TRBJ2-3; D is undetermined. The CDR3 nucleotides are TGTGCCAGCAGCTTAGTGGGCACAGATACGCAGTATTTT. It encodes CASSLVGTDTQYF. Full variable domain (missing parts from reference TRBV7-2 and TRBJ2-3): GAGVSQSPSNKVTEKGKDVELRCDPISGHTALYWYRQSLGQGLEFLIYFQGNSAPDKSGLPSDRFSAERTGGSVSTLTIQRTQQEDSAVYLCASSLVGTDTQYFGPGTRLTVL.